This T cell receptor (beta chain) comes out of a study of blood T cell repertoires in COVID-19. The protocol was immunoSEQ multiplex PCR, while the TCRdb copy is restricted to in-frame clones and leaves out a portion. This repertoire shows tens of thousands of clones, 75% found once; its top ten account for roughly 15%. The source is a man at least 80 years old with active or convalescent COVID-19. The specimen sequenced was peripheral blood.

The CDR3 sequence: CASSLRDTLNQPQHF. CDR3 nucleotides: TGTGCCAGTAGTCTCCGGGACACTCTTAATCAGCCCCAGCATTTT. This chain joins TRBV19 and TRBJ1-5; tentative D call: TRBD1 (6 bases). Germline V gene lookup returns CDR1 LNHDA and CDR2 SQIVND (reference sequence). V lost 5 bases and J lost 4, with 15 bases in between. CDR3 length equals 15 residues. Variable domain in full (rest from reference TRBV19 and TRBJ1-5): DGGITQSPKYLFRKEGQNVTLSCEQNLNHDAMYWYRQDPGQGLRLIYYSQIVNDFQKGDIAEGYSVSREKKESFPLTVTSAQKNPTAFYLCASSLRDTLNQPQHFGDGTRLSIL.